This T cell receptor (beta chain) was obtained from a study of PD-1 blockade in classical Hodgkin lymphoma (dated by TCRdb to about 2020). Background on the whole study: Nivolumab dosing was 3 mg/kg intravenously every 2 weeks, continuing until either disease progression or unacceptable toxicity. To define a peripheral blood immune signature of response to PD-1 blockade in classical Hodgkin lymphoma, the study combined TCR beta sequencing with CyTOF.

Explained via the paper, the time point label denotes: cycle 4 day 1 (C4D1), after five to seven weeks of nivolumab. Every trial patient had relapsed after autologous stem cell transplantation, and cohorts A, B and C differed in prior brentuximab vedotin exposure. Using a Miltenyi CD4+ T cell isolation kit, CD4+ T cells were purified from thawed PBMCs through magnetic negative selection. The trial cohort included 55 to 60 patients with relapsed/refractory classical Hodgkin lymphoma, and each patient had a best overall response of complete response, partial response or progressive disease. In the multi-cohort phase II CheckMate 205 trial, trial patients received single-agent nivolumab. An independent review committee assessed best overall response by applying the 2007 International Working Group response criteria. PBMCs from the trial were collected at three points: immediately before nivolumab initiation (C1D1), and during therapy at cycle 2 day 1 and cycle 4 day 1. Peripheral blood was collected in 8 mL Vacutainer Cell Preparation Tubes, from which PBMCs were isolated by centrifugation and then cryopreserved. Purified CD4+ and CD8+ fractions were generated only in cases for which an additional PBMC sample was available. Magnetically labelled cells were removed on LS columns in a quadroMACS separator, and the flow-through was collected as the purified fraction.

Concerning this clone itself: Its binding antigen is unknown. Base qualities are missing; no much larger clone stands one base away.

The CDR3 numbers 18 residues from cysteine through phenylalanine. Only CDR3 DNA remains: 54 bases, in frame from the first base. V sheds 2 bases and J sheds 0 bases, leaving 17 bases between their ends. Reading the germline V gene (reference sequence) gives CDR1 LNHDA and CDR2 SQIVND. The Qiagen DNeasy kit was used to extract genomic DNA from unsorted PBMCs and from the negatively selected CD4+ and CD8+ fractions. TCR beta CDR3 regions were amplified by immunoSEQ multiplex PCR using primers annealing to V and J segments. Amplification bias was minimized using a synthetic immune receptor repertoire, and residual bias was removed computationally after sequencing. From the authors' description of their analysis: Repertoire diversity was quantified as the Shannon entropy index using custom Python scripts. Unsorted, CD4+ and CD8+ repertoires were analyzed separately, except in combined analyses where CD4+ and CD8+ sequences were merged in silico. A clone was considered expanded if an increase in frequency of at least 2-fold after treatment relative to C1D1 was found, and a pseudocount of 0.5 was applied to clones undetected at baseline. Singleton clones were defined as clones with 0 or 1 copy at C1D1, and non-singleton clones were defined as clones with 2 or more copies. Clones expanded in unsorted samples were annotated as CD4+, CD8+ or unknown by matching protein sequences in sorted samples from the same patient. Wilcoxon tests were applied to paired samples to test diversity changes from C1D1 to C4D1. Not all clones reach the TCRdb copy of this immuneACCESS table, which keeps in-frame sequences only. Checked studies attribute under half of the gap to unresolved V genes and leave the rest unexplained. V and J calls and clone size are copied from that table; D and trimming were computed from the DNA. Within this sample are around 25,000 clones, with over 75% of them counted one time only. The ten largest clones capture about 3.4% of the sample.

The full study reports these points: Patients starting nivolumab less than 1 year after ASCT had lower diversity and were excluded from later analyses to avoid confounding by immune reconstitution. The study covered only a single clinical trial cohort, and the causes of the repertoire differences, possibly disease activity or prior therapy, were still not defined. CD4+ but not CD8+ TCR diversity rose significantly by C4D1 (p=0.0027 vs p=0.16), most apparent in complete responders (p=0.02). Baseline TCR diversity was reported to be lower in newly diagnosed patients than in healthy donors, and even lower in relapsed/refractory patients. Among trial patients, those achieving complete response had baseline diversity similar to that of newly diagnosed patients, while diversity was significantly lower in partial responders and progressors.

Here the chain combines TRBV19 and TRBJ2-1; 6 matching bases give a weak D call of TRBD2. The receptor was isolated from a human donor with classical Hodgkin lymphoma. The specimen comprised CD4+ T cells from blood, sampled before the fourth cycle of nivolumab. The CDR3 amino acid sequence is: CASSITLPGLRSYNEQFF. The nucleotides read TGTGCCAGTAGTATAACCCTGCCGGGACTCCGCTCCTACAATGAGCAGTTCTTC. The full variable domain, with segments outside the CDR3 supplied by the reference TRBV19 and TRBJ2-1 proteins, appears as DGGITQSPKYLFRKEGQNVTLSCEQNLNHDAMYWYRQDPGQGLRLIYYSQIVNDFQKGDIAEGYSVSREKKESFPLTVTSAQKNPTAFYLCASSITLPGLRSYNEQFFGPGTRLTVL.